This T cell receptor beta chain was observed in a study of blood T cell repertoires in COVID-19. Study details: Samples of COVID-19 (acute and convalescent) were obtained from the United States, Italy and Spain. PBMCs, B-cell-depleted T cells, or T cells provided the cDNA or gDNA that made up the material.

The Seattle patients joined while their infection was active and were tracked longitudinally afterward. In the authors' methods: Amplification from reference gene primers served as the basis for estimated nucleated cell counts. Some clones are missing from TCRdb's copy, which holds only in-frame ones; the method was immunoSEQ multiplex PCR. The DNA was the basis for D and trimming; V, J and clone size are from that table. This table has about 530,000 clones, 85% to 90% appearing once. The CDR3 consists of 17 residues. Germline V gene data show CDR1 as SNHLY and CDR2 as FYNNEI. Between the trimmed V and J ends, which lost 5 bases and 0 bases, there was a span of 17 bases.

The genes are TRBV2 and TRBJ1-5; D is possibly TRBD1 (6 bases). The sample comprised peripheral blood. The sequence was collected from a woman aged 50 to 60 with COVID-19, enrolled during active disease. The CDR3 reads CASSSMDSLYSNQPQHF. For the CDR3, the DNA is TGTGCCAGCAGTTCTATGGACAGCCTCTATAGCAATCAGCCCCAGCATTTT.